The 11 T cell receptor beta chains presented below share a single source sample, sequenced in a study of cytomegalovirus exposure and HLA in healthy donors. The PCR had 60 Vbeta and 13 Jbeta primers. TCRdb's copy holds only in-frame clones and misses some; the assay was immunoSEQ multiplex PCR. The sample lists approximately 110,000 clones, around 70% seen once, with 4.1% in the top ten. Sequencing was carried out using PBMCs. The receptors originated from a middle-aged woman in good health and CMV-seronegative.

The V gene is TRBV5-6, the J gene TRBJ2-3, with D maybe TRBD2 (5 bases). Germline assignment: CDR1 SGHDT and CDR2 YYEEEE. The CDR3 is made up of 15 amino acids. V was shortened by 3 bases and J by 0 bases, with 11 bases between the two germline ends. The CDR3 loop reads CASSYLRGSTDTQYF. The CDR3 DNA sequence: TGTGCCAGCAGCTACCTTCGCGGGAGCACAGATACGCAGTATTTT.

The chain links TRBV7-3 to TRBJ2-7; possible D gene TRBD1, 6 bases. Trimming took off 5 bases at V and 6 bases at J, with 23 bases between the two ends. Germline CDR1 SGHTA, CDR2 FQGTGA. The CDR3 spans 16 residues. For the CDR3, the DNA is TGTGCCAGCAGCCAGAATGGCAGACAGACAGGCGGCGAGCAGTACTTC. As protein: CASSQNGRQTGGEQYF.

This clone was found a few times. This chain connects TRBV19 to TRBJ2-5; 9 nucleotides align to TRBD1. V was pared by 10 bases and J by 5 bases, with 14 bases of the junction left unmatched. This CDR3 comprises 15 residues. The germline V gene encodes CDR1 LNHDA and CDR2 SQIVND (reference sequence). The CDR3 nucleotides read TGTGCCACAGGACAGGGGACGTCGTTTGGGGAGACCCAGTACTTC. It yields the protein CATGQGTSFGETQYF.

The chain links TRBV19 to TRBJ1-1, with 9 nucleotides matching TRBD1. Unmatched junction bases numbered 9, after V lost 7 bases and J lost 6 bases. The CDR3 is made up of 14 amino acids. Germline CDR1 reads LNHDA; CDR2 reads SQIVND (reference sequence). The CDR3, as DNA: TGTGCCAGTAACCCATCCGGGACAGGGTCTGAAGCTTTCTTT. Protein product: CASNPSGTGSEAFF.

This clone was seen just once. The chain is built from TRBV6-6 and TRBJ2-6; 8 bases map to TRBD1. In germline, CDR1 is MNHNY, CDR2 SVGAGI (reference sequence). The trim removed 9 bases at V and 0 bases at J, leaving 7 bases unmatched. This CDR3 is built from 16 residues. CDR3 sequence reads: CASDLRGLSGANVLTF. The CDR3 coding sequence is TGTGCCAGTGACCTCAGGGGGCTCTCTGGGGCCAACGTCCTGACTTTC.

This clone is deemed medium-sized. The J gene is TRBJ1-1, the V gene TRBV4-2, with D hard to call. Germline assignment: CDR1 LGHNA and CDR2 YNFKEQ. With 0 bases removed from V and 7 bases from J, the gap between germline ends came to 18 bases. CDR3 size: 16 residues. Written as DNA, the CDR3 is TGTGCCAGCAGCCAAGAGTGGGCCGGGGAGAAGGGTGAAGCTTTCTTT. Translating gives CASSQEWAGEKGEAFF.

The CDR3 is CASGKYRGFTDTQYF. The CDR3 DNA follows: TGTGCCAGCGGTAAATACAGGGGATTCACAGATACGCAGTATTTT. V gene TRBV7-2 combines with J gene TRBJ2-3, with TRBD1 identical over 7 bases. CDR1 and CDR2 (germline): SGHTA, FQGNSA. Unmatched junction bases numbered 10, after V lost 8 bases and J lost 2 bases. The CDR3 is made up of 15 amino acids.

Here the CDR3 reads CASSSGTSVIDLNEQFF. The CDR3 nucleotides are TGCGCCAGCAGCTCCGGGACTAGCGTGATTGACCTCAATGAGCAGTTCTTC. This chain connects TRBV5-1 to TRBJ2-1; 10 bases fit TRBD2. Germline V gene lookup returns CDR1 SGHRS and CDR2 YFSETQ. The CDR3 spans 17 residues. J was trimmed by 6 bases and V by 3 bases; bases with no gene match: 12.

The chain is built from TRBV2 and TRBJ1-1; TRBD1 is a possible D gene (5 bases). This CDR3 contains 14 residues. Trimming took 4 bases from V and 1 from J, leaving 10 bases between them. CDR1 SNHLY and CDR2 FYNNEI come from the germline V gene. In nucleotides, the CDR3 is TGTGCCAGCAGTGTTAGGGGTGGGAACACTGAAGCTTTCTTT. This encodes CASSVRGGNTEAFF.

The chain links TRBV18 to TRBJ2-7; 10 bases fit TRBD1. The V gene end was trimmed by 6 bases and the J gene end by 6 bases; junction bases not matched to a gene: 14. The CDR3 runs to 16 residues. Germline CDR1 reads KGHSH; CDR2 reads LQKENI. CDR3 DNA: TGTGCCAGCTCTATCACATCCGGGACAGGGGAGGCCGAGCAGTACTTC. It translates to CASSITSGTGEAEQYF.

V and J are TRBV7-6 and TRBJ2-4; TRBD2 might be the D (7 bases). The V and J ends lost 5 bases and 4 bases respectively, with 18 bases between them. The CDR3 totals 16 residues. Germline CDR1 SGHVS, CDR2 FNYEAQ. The CDR3 spells CASSALQGGVKNIQYF. The CDR3 nucleotides read TGTGCCAGCAGCGCCCTCCAAGGGGGGGTAAAAAACATTCAGTACTTC.